These T cell receptor beta chains were read from a single sample in a study of blood T cell repertoires in COVID-19. Clones were sequenced by immunoSEQ multiplex PCR, and TCRdb holds only the in-frame ones, with some missing. The table lists around 230,000 clones, roughly four fifths of them singletons. The specimen was peripheral blood. The receptors come from a woman aged 55-70 years with active or convalescent COVID-19. The CDR3 runs from the conserved cysteine through the conserved F or W. Each record gives: J gene, D gene, V gene, clone size, CDR3 DNA, CDR3 protein. A D gene is named only where the DNA matches it firmly. Expanded clones get a size class; other rows say once, few or many, or leave the size out.

TRBJ1-1	.	TRBV6-5	.	TGTGCCACCAGCTCACCAGGGGTAATAACTGAAGCTTTCTTT	CATSSPGVITEAFF
TRBJ1-2	.	TRBV18	once	TGTGCCAGCTCACCTCAGGGGACGGACTATGGCTACACCTTC	CASSPQGTDYGYTF
TRBJ1-2	.	TRBV6-5	.	TGTGCCAGCAGTTACCTGACAGGTCCTAACTATGGCTACACCTTC	CASSYLTGPNYGYTF
TRBJ1-2	TRBD1	TRBV3-1/TRBV3-2	once	TGTGCCAGCAGCCTGACAGGGGGCGCGTATGGCTACACCTTC	CASSLTGGAYGYTF
TRBJ1-6	.	TRBV9	few	TGTGCCAGCAGCGCCCAGGGAAGAGAATTCACCCCCCTCCACTTT	CASSAQGREFTPLHF
TRBJ2-1	TRBD2	TRBV19	once	TGTGCCAGCAGACTAGCGGGGGGCCGTGACAATGAGCAGTTCTTC	CASRLAGGRDNEQFF
TRBJ1-2	.	TRBV28	.	TGTGCCAGCAGAATGGACGGAGGTTTGGGAGGCTACACCTTC	CASRMDGGLGGYTF
TRBJ1-6	TRBD1	TRBV6-6	.	TGTGCCAGCAGTAACCGACAGGGGAAAGATAATTCACCCCTCCACTTT	CASSNRQGKDNSPLHF
TRBJ2-7	.	TRBV5-1	.	TGCGCCAGCAGCTTGGTGGGGGGACTCAGCTCCTACGAGCAGTACTTC	CASSLVGGLSSYEQYF
TRBJ1-2	.	TRBV3-1/TRBV3-2	once	TGTGCCAGCAGCCCACGGGAGGGGACCTATGGCTACACCTTC	CASSPREGTYGYTF
TRBJ1-2	TRBD1	TRBV6-5	many	TGTGCCAGCAGTTACAGCGCAGGGGGACCCGATGGCTACACCTTC	CASSYSAGGPDGYTF
TRBJ2-3	TRBD2	TRBV2	few	TGTGCCAGCAGCCCGGGAGGCGGCCCTAGCACAGATACGCAGTATTTT	CASSPGGGPSTDTQYF
TRBJ1-1	TRBD1	TRBV2	few	TGTGCCAGTCTCGGACAGGGGGAGGAAGCTTTCTTT	CASLGQGEEAFF
TRBJ1-3	.	TRBV6-5	few	TGTGCCAGCAGCCGCGGTAGTCCCTCTGGAAACACCATATATTTT	CASSRGSPSGNTIYF
TRBJ1-2	.	TRBV27	.	TGTGCCAGCAGTCCGACCAGGGCGGGAGCTGGCTACACCTTC	CASSPTRAGAGYTF
TRBJ1-1	TRBD1	TRBV18	.	TGTGCCAGCTCACCTCGACAGGGGGGGGGCACTGAAGCTTTCTTT	CASSPRQGGGTEAFF
TRBJ1-2	TRBD1	TRBV3-1/TRBV3-2	.	TGTGCCAGCAGCCCCTGGCGGGGTGACAGGGCTAATGGCTACACCTTC	CASSPWRGDRANGYTF
TRBJ1-2	TRBD1	TRBV25-1	.	TGTGCCAGCAGTGAACGGACAGGGGACTATGGCTACACCTTC	CASSERTGDYGYTF
TRBJ1-2	.	TRBV20-1	.	TGCAGTGCTAGTGATCAGGGGTACTATGGCTACACCTTC	CSASDQGYYGYTF
TRBJ2-7	TRBD1	TRBV6-2/TRBV6-3	.	TGTGCCAGCAGCCAGAGACAGGGGCGGTACGAGCAGTACTTC	CASSQRQGRYEQYF
TRBJ1-2	.	TRBV12-3/TRBV12-4	.	TGTGCCAGCAGTCCCGGGAACAACTATGGCTACACCTTC	CASSPGNNYGYTF
TRBJ2-5	TRBD2	TRBV7-6	.	TGTGCCAGCAGCCCGGGGGCTAGCGGGGTCCAAGAGACCCAGTACTTC	CASSPGASGVQETQYF
TRBJ2-4	.	TRBV19	.	TGTGCCAGTAGTATATTCCCAGGGGAAATAGCCAAAAACATTCAGTACTTC	CASSIFPGEIAKNIQYF
TRBJ2-7	TRBD1	TRBV5-1	few	TGCGCCAGCAGCACGGGACAGGCCAACGAGCAGTACTTC	CASSTGQANEQYF
TRBJ1-5	TRBD1	TRBV2	few	TGTGCCAGCAGTACTGACAGGGGCTATCAGCCCCAGCATTTT	CASSTDRGYQPQHF
TRBJ1-2	.	TRBV5-1	.	TGCGCCAGCAGCTGGTCGGGGGAGTATGGCTACACCTTC	CASSWSGEYGYTF
TRBJ1-1	.	TRBV14	.	TGTGCCAGCTCGGAGGAGGTTAACACTGAAGCTTTCTTT	CASSEEVNTEAFF
TRBJ1-2	TRBD1	TRBV25-1	.	TGTGCCAGCAGTGAACCTTGGACAGGGACTAACTATGGCTACACCTTC	CASSEPWTGTNYGYTF
TRBJ1-5	.	TRBV6-1	.	TGTGCCAGCAGTGAGAAGAGGGGACTGAGCAATCAGCCCCAGCATTTT	CASSEKRGLSNQPQHF
TRBJ2-2	.	TRBV12-3/TRBV12-4	.	TGTGCCAGCAGCCCCCGGAACACCGGGGAGCTGTTTTTT	CASSPRNTGELFF
TRBJ2-1	.	TRBV4-3	.	TGCGCCAGCAGCCAAGATCTGTACGGGGAGTACAATGAGCAGTTCTTC	CASSQDLYGEYNEQFF
TRBJ1-2	TRBD1	TRBV30	.	TGTGCCTGGAACTCGGGACAGGGGGGCATCTATGGCTACACCTTC	CAWNSGQGGIYGYTF
TRBJ2-3	TRBD2	TRBV10-3	.	TGTGCCATCAGTAATGGACTAGCGGGGGACGGCACAGATACGCAGTATTTT	CAISNGLAGDGTDTQYF
TRBJ2-3	TRBD2	TRBV7-2	.	TGTGCCAGCAGCTTAATGGTAGCGGGGGGTGGGCAGTATTTT	CASSLMVAGGGQYF
TRBJ2-1	.	TRBV6-6	.	TGTGCCAGCAGTTACTCCCGGGAAGCCTACAATGAGCAGTTCTTC	CASSYSREAYNEQFF
TRBJ1-5	.	TRBV6-5	few	TGTGCCAGCAGTCGAACAGAATATCAGCCCCAGCATTTT	CASSRTEYQPQHF
TRBJ1-5	.	TRBV15	few	TGTGCCACCAGCAGAGATGGGGCGGGAGATCAGCCCCAGCATTTT	CATSRDGAGDQPQHF
TRBJ1-2	.	TRBV9	.	TGTGCCAGCAGCGTAGCGGGGTACTATGGCTACACCTTC	CASSVAGYYGYTF
TRBJ2-2	.	TRBV5-1	.	TGCGCCAGCAGCTTTCAGCGGAACACCGGGGAGCTGTTTTTT	CASSFQRNTGELFF
TRBJ2-1	TRBD2	TRBV10-2	.	TGCGCCAGCAGTGAGAGCGCGGGGGGGTTCTTC	CASSESAGGFF
TRBJ1-4	TRBD1	TRBV18	once	TGTGCCAGCTCTTCGGACAGGGGTAATGAAAAACTGTTTTTT	CASSSDRGNEKLFF
TRBJ2-2	TRBD1	TRBV6-6	.	TGTGCCAGCAGCCCTATCGGGACAGCTAACACCGGGGAGCTGTTTTTT	CASSPIGTANTGELFF
TRBJ1-1	TRBD1	TRBV6-2/TRBV6-3	once	TGTGCCAGCAGTTTAGTACAGGGGGCTGGCACTGAAGCTTTCTTT	CASSLVQGAGTEAFF
TRBJ2-7	TRBD2	TRBV6-4	.	TGTGCCAGCCCCCCCAGAGGCGGGGGAACCTACGAGCAGTACTTC	CASPPRGGGTYEQYF
TRBJ2-2	TRBD2	TRBV4-1	few	TGCGCCAGCAGCCAAAGCCAGGCGGCTAGCGGGGGTAACACCGGGGAGCTGTTTTTT	CASSQSQAASGGNTGELFF
TRBJ1-2	.	TRBV14	.	TGTGCCAGCAGCCAAGATACCAGGCTCTATGGCTACACCTTC	CASSQDTRLYGYTF
TRBJ2-5	.	TRBV4-2	.	TGTGCCAGCAGCCAAGAGATGGGGAGGGAGACCCAGTACTTC	CASSQEMGRETQYF
TRBJ2-1	TRBD1	TRBV6-5	once	TGTGCCAGCCCCCGGGACAGGGGCCTCAATGAGCAGTTCTTC	CASPRDRGLNEQFF